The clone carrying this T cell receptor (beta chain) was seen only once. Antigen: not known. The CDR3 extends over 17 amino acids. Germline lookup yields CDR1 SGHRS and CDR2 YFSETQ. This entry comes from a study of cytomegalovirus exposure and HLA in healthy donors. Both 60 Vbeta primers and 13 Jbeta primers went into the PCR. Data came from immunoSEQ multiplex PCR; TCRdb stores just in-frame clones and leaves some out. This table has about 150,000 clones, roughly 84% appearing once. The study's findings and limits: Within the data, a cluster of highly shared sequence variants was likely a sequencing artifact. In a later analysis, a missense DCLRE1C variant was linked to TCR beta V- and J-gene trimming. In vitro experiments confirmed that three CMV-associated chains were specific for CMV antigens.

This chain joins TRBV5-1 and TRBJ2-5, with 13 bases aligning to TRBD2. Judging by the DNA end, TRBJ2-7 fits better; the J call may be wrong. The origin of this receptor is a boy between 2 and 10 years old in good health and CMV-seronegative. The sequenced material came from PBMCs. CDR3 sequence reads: CASRLTSGGSKTYEQYF. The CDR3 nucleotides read TGCGCCAGCAGATTGACTAGCGGGGGGTCAAAAACCTACGAGCAGTACTTC.